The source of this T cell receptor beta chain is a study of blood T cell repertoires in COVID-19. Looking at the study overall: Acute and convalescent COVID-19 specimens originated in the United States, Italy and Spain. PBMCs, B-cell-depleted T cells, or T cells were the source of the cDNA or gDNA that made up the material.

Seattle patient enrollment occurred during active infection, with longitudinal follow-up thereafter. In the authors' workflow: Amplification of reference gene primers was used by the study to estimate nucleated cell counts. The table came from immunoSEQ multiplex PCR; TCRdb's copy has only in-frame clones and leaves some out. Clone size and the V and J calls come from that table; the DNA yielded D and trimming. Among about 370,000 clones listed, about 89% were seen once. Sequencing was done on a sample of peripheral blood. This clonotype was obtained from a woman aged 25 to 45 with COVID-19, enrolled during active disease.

The DNA of the CDR3 is TGTGCCAGCCGTTCCGGCGGGGGAACGTACAATGAGCAGTTCTTC. Translated: CASRSGGGTYNEQFF. This chain joins TRBV28 and TRBJ2-1; 7 nucleotides agree with TRBD2. Germline CDR1 and CDR2: MDHEN and SYDVKM. V lost 8 bases to trimming and J lost 4 bases; unmatched junction nucleotides: 11. This CDR3 has 15 amino acids.